This entry lists 25 T cell receptor beta chains sequenced from one sample in a study of blood T cells in healthy people across ages. With a J-beta primer mix and a sample-barcoded 5' primer, a second PCR ran 7 to 11 cycles. TCRdb processed the 5' RACE reads anew with MiXCR; each CDR3 protein has one entry. The sample shows hundreds of thousands of distinct CDR3 sequences, around 48% of them seen only once. Sequenced: blood. The receptors shown here come from a woman aged 60 to 75 in good health.

The table lists this clonotype with a few counts. The CDR3 DNA follows: TGTGCCAGCAGTTTGGTCACAGGGGGCGGCTACACCTTC. Amino acid sequence: CASSLVTGGGYTF. This chain uses TRBV25-1 with TRBJ1-2, with 9 positions matching TRBD1. Germline V gene lookup returns CDR1 MGHDK and CDR2 SYGVNS. The CDR3 extends over 13 amino acids. V gave up 5 bases and J gave up 8 bases; unmatched junction bases: 6.

This clonotype appeared a few times. The chain is built from TRBV30 and TRBJ2-5, with D perhaps matching TRBD2 (6 bases). The CDR3 length is 14 residues. Germline CDR1 reads GTSNPN; CDR2 reads SVGIG (reference sequence). Trimming pared 2 bases from V and 5 bases from J, leaving 15 bases between. CDR3 region: CAWSTLAVQETQYF. CDR3 DNA: TGTGCCTGGAGTACACTAGCCGTCCAGGAGACCCAGTACTTC.

In this sample, this clonotype turned up many times. The V and J genes are TRBV7-2 and TRBJ2-7; D not resolved. Germline CDR1 is SGHTA and CDR2 is FQGNSA. Trimming removed 5 bases at V and 1 base at J, with 9 bases between. The CDR3 is 13 amino acids. CDR3 sequence (DNA): TGTGCCAGCAGCGTAGAAAGATCCTACGAGCAGTACTTC. This gives the protein CASSVERSYEQYF.

The chain recombines TRBV20-1 with TRBJ2-1; 11 nucleotides align to TRBD2. V trimming: 5 bases; J trimming: 8 bases; junction bases outside the gene matches: 11. The CDR3 runs 15 residues. CDR1 is DFQATT, CDR2 SNEGSKA, per germline (reference sequence). CDR3 DNA: TGCAGTGCTCAAACCGGGACTAGCGGAGAGGATGAGCAGTTCTTC. Its protein product is CSAQTGTSGEDEQFF.

This clonotype was detected only a few times. This chain joins TRBV18 and TRBJ1-6, with D uncertain. This CDR3 is 16 amino acids long. V was trimmed by 2 bases and J by 2 bases, leaving 10 bases between them. Germline V gives CDR1 KGHSH, CDR2 LQKENI. The CDR3 DNA reads TGTGCCAGCTCACCATTTAGCAGAACCTATAATTCACCCCTCCACTTT. Encoded protein: CASSPFSRTYNSPLHF. Full variable domain (outside the CDR3, taken from reference TRBV18 and TRBJ1-6): NAGVMQNPRHLVRRRGQEARLRCSPMKGHSHVYWYRQLPEEGLKFMVYLQKENIIDESGMPKERFSAEFPKEGPSILRIQQVVRGDSAAYFCASSPFSRTYNSPLHFGNGTRLTVT.

The chain couples TRBV7-9 to TRBJ2-5; D gene uncertain. The CDR3 has 17 residues. V lost 1 base to trimming and J lost 11 bases, with 26 bases between them. Germline CDR1 reads SEHNR; CDR2 reads FQNEAQ (reference sequence). The CDR3 region is CASSLENTEGMRYGQYF. CDR3 DNA sequence: TGTGCCAGCAGCTTAGAGAATACGGAAGGGATGCGTTACGGGCAGTACTTC.

This chain connects TRBV29-1 to TRBJ2-1, with a tentative D call TRBD2 (5 bases). V lost 7 bases, J lost 5 bases, and 15 bases lay in between. Germline V CDR1 and CDR2: SQVTM, ANQGSEA. The CDR3 is made up of 13 amino acids. In DNA form, the CDR3 reads TGCAGCGCCGCCCGGGGTGTGAACAATGAGCAGTTCTTC. It encodes CSAARGVNNEQFF.

This clonotype was counted only a few times. The CDR3 protein is CASSLAGQGYTEAFF. The CDR3 nucleotides read TGTGCCAGCAGCTTAGCTGGACAGGGGTACACTGAAGCTTTCTTT. The chain uses TRBV13 and TRBJ1-1; 9 positions match TRBD1. The V gene end was trimmed by 1 base and the J gene end by 3 bases; junction bases not matched to a gene: 3. This CDR3 region has 15 residues. CDR1 is PRHDT, CDR2 FYEKMQ, per germline (reference sequence).

The chain has TRBV5-1 and TRBJ2-3, with TRBD2 identical over 11 bases. V was pared by 5 bases and J by 0 bases, with 8 bases of the junction left unmatched. The CDR3 contains 17 residues. Germline V gives CDR1 SGHRS, CDR2 YFSETQ. CDR3 sequence reads: CASSYRLAGYSTDTQYF. CDR3 sequence (DNA): TGCGCCAGCAGTTATCGACTAGCGGGATACAGCACAGATACGCAGTATTTT.

This clonotype was seen only once. The chain couples TRBV18 to TRBJ1-1; no clear D. This CDR3 is 15 amino acids long. V gave up 5 bases and J gave up 8 bases, with 21 bases separating them. From germline, CDR1 is KGHSH and CDR2 LQKENI. CDR3 sequence reads: CASSSLEAAVGEAFF. As DNA, the CDR3 is TGTGCCAGCTCATCTCTCGAGGCGGCAGTTGGCGAAGCTTTCTTT.

This clonotype has more than one count but fewer than ten. The V gene is TRBV5-1, the J gene TRBJ2-7, with a tentative D call TRBD2 (6 bases). The CDR3 is 15 residues long. The V end lost 4 bases, the J end lost 6 bases, and 20 bases lay between the germline ends. CDR1 is SGHRS and CDR2 is YFSETQ in the germline V gene. CDR3 DNA sequence: TGCGCCAGCAGCGATCCCGGAGGGCCCGGGGTCGAGCAGTACTTC. Protein product: CASSDPGGPGVEQYF.

This chain links TRBV7-8 with TRBJ2-1; tentatively, D is TRBD2 (7 bases). The V gene's germline CDR1 is SGHVS and CDR2 FQNEAQ. V dropped 5 bases and J dropped 9 bases, with 17 bases sitting between them. The CDR3 is 14 amino acids. The CDR3 protein is CASSPQGLRAEQFF. The DNA for the CDR3 is TGTGCCAGCAGCCCACAGGGACTACGGGCTGAGCAGTTCTTC.

The chain has TRBV5-1 and TRBJ2-3; D might be TRBD2 (5 bases). Trimming took off 2 bases at V and 0 bases at J, with 10 bases between the two ends. Germline V gene data show CDR1 as SGHRS and CDR2 as YFSETQ. CDR3 length equals 15 residues. CDR3 protein: CASSFPRESTDTQYF. CDR3 coding DNA: TGCGCCAGCAGCTTCCCCCGGGAAAGCACAGATACGCAGTATTTT.

The chain employs TRBV7-2 and TRBJ2-3; maybe TRBD1 (6 bases). The CDR3 runs 15 residues. V was shortened by 8 bases and J by 3 bases, with 18 bases between the two germline ends. Germline CDR1 reads SGHTA; CDR2 reads FQGNSA. In DNA form, the CDR3 reads TGTGCCAGCGGGTTAATAGTACAGGGTACAGATACGCAGTATTTT. Translating gives CASGLIVQGTDTQYF.

This clonotype showed up just a few times. The V gene is TRBV29-1, the J gene TRBJ2-7, with D maybe TRBD2 (6 bases). Trimming removed 4 bases from V and 3 bases from J, with 10 bases in between. This CDR3 has 12 amino acids. Germline V gene sequence: CDR1 SQVTM, CDR2 ANQGSEA. CDR3 sequence (DNA): TGCAGCGTTGTGGGGGGTCTCTACGAGCAGTACTTC. Encoded protein: CSVVGGLYEQYF.

The chain joins TRBV5-1 to TRBJ2-1; either TRBD1 or TRBD2 may supply D (6 bases each). Germline loops: CDR1 SGHRS, CDR2 YFSETQ. V was trimmed by 9 bases and J by 5 bases, leaving 15 bases between them. The CDR3 contains 13 residues. CDR3 coding DNA: TGCGCCATCAGTTGGGGGGCGGACAATGAGCAGTTCTTC. Its protein product is CAISWGADNEQFF.

This clonotype was seen a few times. This sequence joins TRBV5-1 and TRBJ2-1, with 7 bases aligning to TRBD2. This CDR3 region has 14 residues. Germline V lookup: CDR1 SGHRS, CDR2 YFSETQ. V trimming: 0 bases; J trimming: 10 bases; junction bases outside the gene matches: 7. The CDR3 reads CASSLEGGPGEQFF. DNA for the CDR3: TGCGCCAGCAGCTTGGAGGGAGGGCCAGGGGAGCAGTTCTTC. Full variable domain (rest looked up from reference TRBV5-1 and TRBJ2-1): KAGVTQTPRYLIKTRGQQVTLSCSPISGHRSVSWYQQTPGQGLQFLFEYFSETQRNKGNFPGRFSGRQFSNSRSEMNVSTLELGDSALYLCASSLEGGPGEQFFGPGTRLTVL.

V is TRBV28 and J is TRBJ2-3, with 7 nucleotides matching TRBD2. V lost 3 bases, J lost 2 bases, and 5 bases stayed unmatched. Germline V gene sequence: CDR1 MDHEN, CDR2 SYDVKM. The CDR3 is 15 residues long. This CDR3 reads CASSFSSGFTDTQYF. The CDR3 coding sequence is TGTGCCAGCAGTTTTTCTAGCGGATTCACAGATACGCAGTATTTT.

V usage is TRBV7-2 and J usage is TRBJ2-7; 7 positions agree with TRBD2. The J segment lost 5 bases and the V segment lost 2 bases, leaving 9 bases of the junction unmatched. The CDR3 runs to 15 residues. Germline lookup yields CDR1 SGHTA and CDR2 FQGNSA. CDR3 loop: CASSLSGGGVDEQYF. Written as DNA, the CDR3 is TGTGCCAGCAGCTTATCCGGGGGAGGGGTCGACGAGCAGTACTTC.

Many counts were recorded for this clonotype. The chain recombines TRBV2 with TRBJ1-6; TRBD1 is a possible D gene (5 bases). The V gene lost 2 bases and the J gene lost 11 bases, with 16 bases spanning the gap. CDR3 size: 15 residues. Germline assignment: CDR1 SNHLY and CDR2 FYNNEI. This CDR3 is CASSENRAGRTPLHF. CDR3 coding DNA: TGTGCCAGCAGTGAAAATAGGGCAGGGCGGACACCCCTCCACTTT.

V is TRBV7-2 and J is TRBJ2-1, with D possibly being TRBD2 (6 bases). From germline, CDR1 is SGHTA and CDR2 FQGNSA. Trimming removed 5 bases from V and 10 bases from J, with 21 bases in between. The CDR3 sequence is 15 residues long. Written as DNA, the CDR3 is TGTGCCAGCAGCCTAGACCACTCCACGGGGAGGGAGCAGTTCTTC. This gives the protein CASSLDHSTGREQFF.

The chain couples TRBV7-9 to TRBJ2-7; D remains unclear. Germline V gene sequence: CDR1 SEHNR, CDR2 FQNEAQ (reference sequence). V shed 4 bases and J shed 1 base, with 17 bases lying between them. This CDR3 is built from 16 residues. For the CDR3, the DNA is TGTGCCAGCAGCTCTTACCGGGCAGATCATTCCTACGAGCAGTACTTC. Its translation: CASSSYRADHSYEQYF.

The J gene is TRBJ2-7, the V gene TRBV18; 12 nucleotides align to TRBD1. Per the germline V gene, CDR1 is KGHSH and CDR2 is LQKENI. CDR3 size: 16 residues. J gave up 7 bases and V 6 bases, and 13 bases lay outside the gene matches. CDR3 DNA sequence: TGTGCCAGCTCCGACCTCCGGGACAGGGGGCATTTAGAGCAGTACTTC. Translation: CASSDLRDRGHLEQYF.

The chain couples TRBV30 to TRBJ2-1; the D gene is possibly TRBD1 (6 bases). Trimming left V 5 bases short and J 1 base short, with 9 bases between. This CDR3 is 13 amino acids long. The V gene's germline CDR1 is GTSNPN and CDR2 SVGIG (reference sequence). The CDR3 nucleotides read TGTGCCTGGGGCAGGGGTTCCTACAATGAGCAGTTCTTC. This encodes CAWGRGSYNEQFF.

The chain carries TRBV7-3 and TRBJ2-5, with D perhaps TRBD1 or TRBD2 (5 bases each). Germline V gene sequence: CDR1 SGHTA, CDR2 FQGTGA. Trimming cost V 2 bases and J 5 bases, with 21 bases left between them. The CDR3 loop spans 17 amino acids. DNA of the CDR3: TGTGCCAGCAGCTTAGGCTCTAGCCAGGGTATCAGCGAGACCCAGTACTTC. As protein: CASSLGSSQGISETQYF.